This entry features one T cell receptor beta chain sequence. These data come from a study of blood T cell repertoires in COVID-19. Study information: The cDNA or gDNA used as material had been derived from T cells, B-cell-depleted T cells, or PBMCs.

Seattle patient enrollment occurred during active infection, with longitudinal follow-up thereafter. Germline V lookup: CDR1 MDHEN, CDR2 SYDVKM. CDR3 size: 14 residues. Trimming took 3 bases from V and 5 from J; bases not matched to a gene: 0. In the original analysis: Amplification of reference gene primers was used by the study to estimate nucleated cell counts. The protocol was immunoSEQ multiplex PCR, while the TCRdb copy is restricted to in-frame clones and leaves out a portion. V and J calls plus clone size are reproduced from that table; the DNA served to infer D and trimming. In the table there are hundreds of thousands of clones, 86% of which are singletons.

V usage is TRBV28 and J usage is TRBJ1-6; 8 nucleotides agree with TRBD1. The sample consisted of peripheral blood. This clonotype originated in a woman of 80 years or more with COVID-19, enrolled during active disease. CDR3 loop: CASSLGQDNSPLHF. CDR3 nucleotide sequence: TGTGCCAGCAGTTTGGGACAGGATAATTCACCCCTCCACTTT.